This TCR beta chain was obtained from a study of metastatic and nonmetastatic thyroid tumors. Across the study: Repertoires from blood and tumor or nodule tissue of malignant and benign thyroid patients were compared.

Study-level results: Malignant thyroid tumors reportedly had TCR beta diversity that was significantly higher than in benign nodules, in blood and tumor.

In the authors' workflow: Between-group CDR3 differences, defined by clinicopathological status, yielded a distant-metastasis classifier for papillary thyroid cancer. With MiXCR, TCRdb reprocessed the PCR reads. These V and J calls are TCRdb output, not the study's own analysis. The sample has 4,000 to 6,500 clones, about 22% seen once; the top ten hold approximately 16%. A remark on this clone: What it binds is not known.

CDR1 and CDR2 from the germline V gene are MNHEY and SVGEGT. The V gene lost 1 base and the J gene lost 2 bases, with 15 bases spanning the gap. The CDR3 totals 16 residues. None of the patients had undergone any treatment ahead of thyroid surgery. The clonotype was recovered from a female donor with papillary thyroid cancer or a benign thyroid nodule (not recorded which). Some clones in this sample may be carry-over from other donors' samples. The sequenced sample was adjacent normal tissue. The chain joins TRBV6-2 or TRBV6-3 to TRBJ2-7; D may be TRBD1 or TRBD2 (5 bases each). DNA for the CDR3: TGTGCCAGCAGTTACTTATGGGGGTCGTTACCCTACGAGCAGTACTTC. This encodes CASSYLWGSLPYEQYF.